The 28 T cell receptor beta chains below come from one sample, sequenced in a study of CD8+ T cells in alopecia areata. Isolated RNA was reverse transcribed into cDNA used as the sequencing template. Produced via immunoSEQ multiplex PCR; TCRdb's table is partial and in-frame only. The sample lists 120,000 or so clones, 50% to 75% occurring once. Described treatment: oral pan-JAK inhibitor, 5-10 mg twice daily. The sample consisted of CD8+ T cells sorted from blood, taken at week 4, from a patient treated with tofacitinib. All receptors derive from a human donor with alopecia areata.

This chain joins TRBV9 and TRBJ2-5; 9 positions agree with TRBD1. Germline trimming cut 3 bases from V and 2 bases from J; bases unmatched to any gene: 5. Per the germline V gene, CDR1 is SGDLS and CDR2 is YYNGEE. The CDR3 runs 15 residues. The DNA of the CDR3 is TGTGCCAGCAGCGAACAGGGGGCGCCTCAAGAGACCCAGTACTTC. Its protein is CASSEQGAPQETQYF.

The chain has TRBV13 and TRBJ2-7; D ambiguous. Germline lookup yields CDR1 PRHDT and CDR2 FYEKMQ (reference sequence). The CDR3 contains 13 residues. V dropped 5 bases and J dropped 1 base, with 9 bases sitting between them. CDR3 residues: CASSPDGSYEQYF. CDR3 in DNA: TGTGCCAGCAGCCCCGATGGGTCCTACGAGCAGTACTTC.

This chain links TRBV30 with TRBJ1-3; D is unclear. Germline CDR1 reads GTSNPN; CDR2 reads SVGIG (reference sequence). Trimming removed 4 bases at V and 2 bases at J, with 12 bases between. The CDR3 length is 14 residues. The CDR3 region is CAWTEGSTGNTIYF. CDR3 sequence (DNA): TGTGCCTGGACGGAGGGATCGACTGGAAACACCATATATTTT.

The V call is TRBV4-2, the J call TRBJ2-7, with TRBD1 as a possible D gene (7 bases). CDR1 and CDR2 from the germline V gene are LGHNA and YNFKEQ. Trimming shortened V by 0 bases and J by 2 bases, and 17 bases separated the two germline ends. The CDR3 length is 17 residues. In DNA, the CDR3 is TGTGCCAGCAGCCAAGAATATTTTTCAGGGGGGACCTACGAGCAGTACTTC. Translation gives CASSQEYFSGGTYEQYF.

The chain carries TRBV5-6 and TRBJ2-5, with D possibly being TRBD1 (5 bases). The CDR3 totals 15 residues. Germline CDR1 and CDR2: SGHDT and YYEEEE. The V end was cut by 0 bases, the J end by 4 bases, with 13 bases between. The CDR3 is CASSLERTLGETQYF. In nucleotides, the CDR3 is TGTGCCAGCAGCTTGGAAAGGACACTTGGAGAGACCCAGTACTTC.

This sequence joins TRBV5-1 and TRBJ2-3, with 11 bases that match TRBD2. The germline V gene encodes CDR1 SGHRS and CDR2 YFSETQ. V trimming: 7 bases; J trimming: 2 bases; junction bases outside the gene matches: 6. The CDR3 runs to 15 residues. CDR3 sequence reads: CASAGLAGLTDTQYF. For the CDR3, the DNA is TGCGCCAGCGCCGGACTAGCGGGCCTCACAGATACGCAGTATTTT.

The V call is TRBV29-1, the J call TRBJ1-2; TRBD1 agrees at 9 bases. CDR1 SQVTM and CDR2 ANQGSEA come from the germline V gene. The CDR3 has 14 residues. After removal of 6 bases from V and 7 bases from J, the junction contained 12 bases not matched to a gene. The CDR3 is CSVLFSGTGFGYTF. CDR3 nucleotide sequence: TGCAGCGTCCTATTCTCCGGGACAGGGTTTGGCTACACCTTC.

The chain has TRBV27 and TRBJ2-7; D is ambiguous. The CDR3 loop spans 14 amino acids. The V end was cut by 8 bases, the J end by 2 bases, with 16 bases between. Per the germline V gene, CDR1 is MNHEY and CDR2 is SMNVEV (reference sequence). The CDR3 reads CASQPTRSPYEQYF. In DNA form, the CDR3 reads TGTGCCAGCCAACCTACCCGGTCCCCCTACGAGCAGTACTTC.

This chain joins TRBV4-3 and TRBJ1-1; possibly TRBD1 for D (5 bases). The V and J ends lost 0 bases and 3 bases respectively, with 14 bases between them. This CDR3 is built from 16 residues. Germline V lookup: CDR1 LGHNA, CDR2 YSLEER. The CDR3 bases are TGCGCCAGCAGCCAAGATTTGGGGGGTTCGTACACTGAAGCTTTCTTT. It encodes CASSQDLGGSYTEAFF.

The chain carries TRBV4-3 and TRBJ1-5; TRBD1 aligns across 8 bases. Germline V gene sequence: CDR1 LGHNA, CDR2 YSLEER. The length of the CDR3 is 18 residues. The ends lost 0 bases at V and 5 bases at J; junction bases unmatched: 12. The CDR3 is CASSQDRASGTGYQPQHF. The CDR3 coding sequence is TGCGCCAGCAGCCAAGATCGTGCGTCCGGGACAGGCTATCAGCCCCAGCATTTT.

CDR3 DNA: TGCGCCAGCAGCTTGGGAAGCCCGGGGGAGCAGTACTTC. The encoded protein is CASSLGSPGEQYF. The chain employs TRBV5-1 and TRBJ2-7; a weak D match, TRBD2 (5 bases). V lost 0 bases and J 7 bases, leaving 11 bases between the germline ends. The CDR3 runs 13 residues. Germline V lookup: CDR1 SGHRS, CDR2 YFSETQ.

The rearrangement links TRBV6-5 to TRBJ2-1, with D perhaps TRBD1 (6 bases). The CDR3 consists of 15 residues. The germline V and J ends were trimmed by 6 bases and 0 bases, with 12 bases remaining between them. In germline, CDR1 is MNHEY, CDR2 SVGAGI. CDR3 sequence reads: CASRQGYSSYNEQFF. The CDR3 region has the DNA TGTGCCAGCAGACAGGGCTATAGCTCCTACAATGAGCAGTTCTTC.

The rearrangement joins TRBV29-1 to TRBJ1-1, with 11 bases that match TRBD1. This CDR3 spans 15 amino acids. Germline CDR1 is SQVTM and CDR2 is ANQGSEA. V trimming: 4 bases; J trimming: 3 bases; junction bases outside the gene matches: 7. CDR3 amino acids: CSVGWDRGFHTEAFF. The CDR3 DNA sequence: TGCAGCGTTGGGTGGGACAGGGGGTTTCACACTGAAGCTTTCTTT.

This clone appeared a few times. V gene TRBV29-1 combines with J gene TRBJ1-2, with D unclear. Trimming removed 4 bases from V and 0 bases from J, with 6 bases in between. Germline CDR1 and CDR2: SQVTM and ANQGSEA. The length of the CDR3 is 12 residues. The CDR3 sequence is CSVVYANYGYTF. CDR3 sequence (DNA): TGCAGCGTTGTGTACGCTAACTATGGCTACACCTTC.

The rearrangement joins TRBV30 to TRBJ1-1; no clear D. The CDR3 length is 11 residues. The germline V gene has CDR1 GTSNPN and CDR2 SVGIG (reference sequence). The CDR3 loop reads CASWMNTEAFF. The CDR3 DNA sequence: TGTGCAAGCTGGATGAACACTGAAGCTTTCTTT.

The chain is built from TRBV29-1 and TRBJ2-7; D is undetermined. The CDR3 is 12 residues long. Per the germline V gene, CDR1 is SQVTM and CDR2 is ANQGSEA. The V end was cut by 0 bases, the J end by 9 bases, with 12 bases between. The CDR3 loop is CSVEDNRLRQYF. CDR3 coding DNA: TGCAGCGTTGAAGATAACAGACTGCGGCAGTACTTC.

This rearrangement joins TRBV7-8 to TRBJ2-3; 13 bases align to TRBD2. Trimming at V came to 6 bases and at J to 3 bases, leaving 6 bases not matched to a gene. The CDR3 is made up of 16 amino acids. Germline values: CDR1 SGHVS, CDR2 FQNEAQ. CDR3 sequence reads: CASRPTSGGVTDTQYF. The CDR3 DNA follows: TGTGCCAGCAGACCTACTAGCGGGGGGGTGACAGATACGCAGTATTTT.

This clone was observed a handful of times. The chain links TRBV7-9 to TRBJ2-5; D not certain. The CDR3 contains 14 residues. The V end was cut by 3 bases, the J end by 1 base, with 9 bases between. Germline V gene sequence: CDR1 SEHNR, CDR2 FQNEAQ (reference sequence). The CDR3 DNA follows: TGTGCCAGCAGCTTTGTAACAGCCCAAGAGACCCAGTACTTC. Amino acids: CASSFVTAQETQYF.

This clone was counted a few times. The V call is TRBV29-1, the J call TRBJ1-2, with D uncertain. V lost 1 base to trimming and J lost 8 bases, with 14 bases between them. From germline, CDR1 is SQVTM and CDR2 ANQGSEA. This CDR3 has 13 residues. The CDR3 is CSVEGTPNHGYTF. The CDR3 DNA follows: TGCAGCGTTGAAGGGACCCCGAATCACGGCTACACCTTC.

DNA of the CDR3: TGTGCCAGCAGTGAAGGAGACAGGGCCAACGTCCTGACTTTC. It is translated as CASSEGDRANVLTF. V usage is TRBV2 and J usage is TRBJ2-6; no clear D gene. The CDR3 extends over 14 amino acids. The germline V gene has CDR1 SNHLY and CDR2 FYNNEI. The germline V and J ends were trimmed by 1 base and 5 bases, with 6 bases remaining between them.

The chain combines TRBV30 with TRBJ1-6; D is uncertain. Trimming shortened V by 0 bases and J by 11 bases, and 8 bases separated the two germline ends. This CDR3 comprises 12 residues. The germline V gene encodes CDR1 GTSNPN and CDR2 SVGIG (reference sequence). The CDR3 sequence: CAWSVLAAPLHF. The CDR3 DNA is TGTGCCTGGAGTGTATTAGCTGCACCCCTCCACTTT.

The chain joins TRBV7-2 to TRBJ2-1, with 11 bases identical to TRBD2. The CDR3 length is 15 residues. CDR1 is SGHTA and CDR2 is FQGNSA in the germline V gene. V was clipped by 5 bases and J by 3 bases; unmatched bases: 3. CDR3 loop: CASSRLAGNYNEQFF. The CDR3 bases are TGTGCCAGCAGCCGACTAGCGGGGAACTACAATGAGCAGTTCTTC.

The chain joins TRBV29-1 to TRBJ2-5; D remains unclear. Germline V lookup: CDR1 SQVTM, CDR2 ANQGSEA. Trimming cost V 5 bases and J 5 bases, with 9 bases left between them. The CDR3 contains 11 residues. In DNA form, the CDR3 reads TGCAGCGTTCTACCCGAGGAGACCCAGTACTTC. Translating it yields CSVLPEETQYF.

V gene TRBV7-6 combines with J gene TRBJ2-5; TRBD2 might be the D (7 bases). V dropped 5 bases and J dropped 2 bases, with 18 bases sitting between them. This CDR3 comprises 16 residues. Germline loops: CDR1 SGHVS, CDR2 FNYEAQ. Written as DNA, the CDR3 is TGTGCCAGCAGCCTAAGGGGAGGGGGTCTACAAGAGACCCAGTACTTC. Protein product: CASSLRGGGLQETQYF.

About this clone: The same CDR3 arises from other DNA sequences in this sample as well. The chain employs TRBV5-6 and TRBJ2-1, with D unclear. In germline, CDR1 is SGHDT, CDR2 YYEEEE. CDR3 size: 11 residues. Trimming stripped 0 bases from V and 6 bases from J, with 1 base between. The DNA of the CDR3 is TGTGCCAGCAGCTTGGGCAATGAGCAGTTCTTC. Encoded protein: CASSLGNEQFF.

The chain combines TRBV5-6 with TRBJ1-5; D is undetermined. V lost 1 base and J 1 base, leaving 6 bases between the germline ends. From germline, CDR1 is SGHDT and CDR2 YYEEEE. This CDR3 is 14 amino acids long. CDR3 loop: CASSLTGSNQPQHF. The CDR3 bases are TGTGCCAGCAGCTTGACGGGAAGCAATCAGCCCCAGCATTTT.

This clone was seen just once. The J gene is TRBJ1-5, the V gene TRBV23-1; D unresolved. TRBV23-1 is placed among ORFs of uncertain function. Trimming removed 5 bases at V and 4 bases at J, with 18 bases between. The CDR3 is 16 amino acids. The CDR3 DNA reads TGCGCCAGCAGTTGGGCATCCCAGGCCCCAAATCAGCCCCAGCATTTT. It codes for CASSWASQAPNQPQHF.

This clone has more than one count but fewer than ten. This chain connects TRBV30 to TRBJ1-5, with D tentatively TRBD1 (5 bases). The CDR3 has 13 amino acids. The V end lost 2 bases, the J end lost 7 bases, and 12 bases lay between the germline ends. Germline V gives CDR1 GTSNPN, CDR2 SVGIG (reference sequence). The chain's CDR3 is CAWSWEWGQPQHF. CDR3 nucleotides: TGTGCCTGGAGTTGGGAATGGGGCCAGCCCCAGCATTTT.